This TCR beta chain is drawn from a study of blood T cell repertoires in COVID-19. Study-wide context: Both acute and convalescent COVID-19 samples were obtained from the United States, Italy and Spain. The cDNA or gDNA used as material had been derived from T cells, B-cell-depleted T cells, or PBMCs.

Per the original data handling: The assay estimated nucleated cells by amplifying reference gene primers. Profiled with immunoSEQ multiplex PCR; TCRdb holds only in-frame clones, not every one. Clone size and V and J calls were adopted from that table, with D and trimming inferred from the DNA. The table shows some 400,000 clones, with nearly 90% occurring only once. The ends lost 0 bases at V and 2 bases at J; junction bases unmatched: 6. This CDR3 has 16 residues. The germline V gene has CDR1 SGHRS and CDR2 YFSETQ. This chain uses TRBV5-1 with TRBJ2-7; 9 nucleotides align to TRBD2. Sequencing was carried out using peripheral blood. The TCR sequence derives from a young man with active or convalescent COVID-19. The CDR3 region is CASSLAASGVTYEQYF. For the CDR3, the DNA is TGCGCCAGCAGCTTGGCGGCTAGCGGGGTAACCTACGAGCAGTACTTC. The entire variable domain, with the rest obtained from reference TRBV5-1 and TRBJ2-7, is as follows: KAGVTQTPRYLIKTRGQQVTLSCSPISGHRSVSWYQQTPGQGLQFLFEYFSETQRNKGNFPGRFSGRQFSNSRSEMNVSTLELGDSALYLCASSLAASGVTYEQYFGPGTRLTVT.